This TCR beta chain is drawn from a study of beta chain features in type 1 diabetes. CDR1 is SGDLS and CDR2 is YYNGEE in the germline V gene. The trim removed 7 bases at V and 2 bases at J, leaving 8 bases unmatched. The CDR3 loop spans 14 amino acids. Each sorted population was over 98% pure. Reverse transcription of all isolated RNA meant that expressed TCRB transcripts were sequenced. Generated by immunoSEQ multiplex PCR, the TCRdb table keeps only in-frame clones and is missing some. The profile shows hundreds of thousands of clones, approximately 31% of them singletons. The sequenced sample was naive CD4+ T cells from blood. V is TRBV9 and J is TRBJ2-5; 7 nucleotides agree with TRBD1. The sequence came from a man aged 18 to 30 in good health. This CDR3 reads CASGPGDSQETQYF. DNA of the CDR3: TGTGCCAGCGGTCCCGGGGACAGTCAAGAGACCCAGTACTTC.